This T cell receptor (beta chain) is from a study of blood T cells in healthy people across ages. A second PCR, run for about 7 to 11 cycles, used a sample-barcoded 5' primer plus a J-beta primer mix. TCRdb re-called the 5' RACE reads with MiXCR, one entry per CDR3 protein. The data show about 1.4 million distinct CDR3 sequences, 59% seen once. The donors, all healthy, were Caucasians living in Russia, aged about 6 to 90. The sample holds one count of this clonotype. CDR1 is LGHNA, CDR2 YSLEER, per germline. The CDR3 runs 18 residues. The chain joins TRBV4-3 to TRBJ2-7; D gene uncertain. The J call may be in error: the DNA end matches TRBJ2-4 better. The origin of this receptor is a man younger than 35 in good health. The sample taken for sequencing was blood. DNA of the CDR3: TGCGCCAGCAGCCAAATAAAGGGCCAGCCAGCAGCCAAAAACATTCAGTACTTC. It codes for CASSQIKGQPAAKNIQYF.